The text below deals with one T cell receptor beta chain. Its target is not known. The CDR3 runs 18 residues. V was clipped by 6 bases and J by 5 bases; unmatched bases: 15. Germline loops: CDR1 MNHEY, CDR2 SVGEGT. This specimen belongs to a study of T cell responses to AZD1222 COVID-19 vaccine. Broader study findings: The number of AZD1222 recipients seropositive at baseline was only 5 to 7. Spike as a whole was targeted by vaccine-associated CD4 TCRs, dominant at 160-218 and 743-854. The donors showed a predominance of white British ancestry and of females, with possible underestimation of clonal diversity. Spike-specific TCR breadth and depth grew following two AZD1222 doses.

Sequenced by immunoSEQ multiplex PCR; TCRdb stores in-frame clones only, minus some. Among 100,000 to 150,000 clones listed, roughly 88% were seen once. Sequences were derived from peripheral blood, sampled on day 0 of AZD1222 vaccination. The J gene is TRBJ2-5, the V gene TRBV6-2 or TRBV6-3; 13 nucleotides match TRBD2. The receptor was isolated from an adult in good health. CDR3 residues: CASSQQSPGLAGAETQYF. Here the CDR3 DNA reads TGTGCCAGCAGCCAGCAGTCCCCCGGACTAGCGGGAGCTGAGACCCAGTACTTC.